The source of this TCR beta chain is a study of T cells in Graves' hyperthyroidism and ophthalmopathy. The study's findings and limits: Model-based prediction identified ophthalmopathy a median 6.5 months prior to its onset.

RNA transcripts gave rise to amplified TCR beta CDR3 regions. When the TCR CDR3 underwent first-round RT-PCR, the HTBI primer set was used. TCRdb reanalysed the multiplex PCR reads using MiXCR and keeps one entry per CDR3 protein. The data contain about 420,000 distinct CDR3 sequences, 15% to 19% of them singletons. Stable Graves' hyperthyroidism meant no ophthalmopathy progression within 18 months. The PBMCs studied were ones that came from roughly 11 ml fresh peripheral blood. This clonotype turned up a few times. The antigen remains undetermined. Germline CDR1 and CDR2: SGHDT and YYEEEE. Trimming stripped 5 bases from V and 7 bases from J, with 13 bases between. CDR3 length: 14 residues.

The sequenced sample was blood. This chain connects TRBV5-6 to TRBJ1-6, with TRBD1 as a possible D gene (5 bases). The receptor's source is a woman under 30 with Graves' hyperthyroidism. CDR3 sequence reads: CASRLGTHNSPLHF. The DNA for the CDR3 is TGTGCCAGCAGGCTCGGGACCCACAATTCACCCCTCCACTTT.